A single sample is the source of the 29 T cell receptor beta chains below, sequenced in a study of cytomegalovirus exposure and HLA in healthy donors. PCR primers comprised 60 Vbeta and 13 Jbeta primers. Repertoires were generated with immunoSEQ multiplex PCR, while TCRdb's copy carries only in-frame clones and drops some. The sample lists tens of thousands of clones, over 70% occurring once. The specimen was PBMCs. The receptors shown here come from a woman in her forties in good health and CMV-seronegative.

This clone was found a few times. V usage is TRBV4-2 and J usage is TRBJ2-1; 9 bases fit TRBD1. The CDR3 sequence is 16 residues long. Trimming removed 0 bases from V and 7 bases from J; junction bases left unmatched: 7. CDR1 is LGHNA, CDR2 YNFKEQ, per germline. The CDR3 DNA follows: TGTGCCAGCAGCCAAGAGGGGACAGGGCGAGTTAATGAGCAGTTCTTC. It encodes CASSQEGTGRVNEQFF.

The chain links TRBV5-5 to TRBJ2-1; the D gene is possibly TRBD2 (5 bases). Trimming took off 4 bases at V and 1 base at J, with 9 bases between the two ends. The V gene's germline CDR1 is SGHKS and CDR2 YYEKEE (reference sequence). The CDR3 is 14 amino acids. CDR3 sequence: CASSRDPSYNEQFF. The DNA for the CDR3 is TGTGCCAGCAGCCGGGATCCGTCCTACAATGAGCAGTTCTTC. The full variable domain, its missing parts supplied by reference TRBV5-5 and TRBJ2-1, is DAGVTQSPTHLIKTRGQQVTLRCSPISGHKSVSWYQQVLGQGPQFIFQYYEKEERGRGNFPDRFSARQFPNYSSELNVNALLLGDSALYLCASSRDPSYNEQFFGPGTRLTVL.

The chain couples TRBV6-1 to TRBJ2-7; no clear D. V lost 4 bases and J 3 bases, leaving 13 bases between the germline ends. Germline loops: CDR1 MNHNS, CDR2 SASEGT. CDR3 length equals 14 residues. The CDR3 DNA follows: TGTGCCAGCAGTGTCCGCGGTAAACTCTACGAGCAGTACTTC. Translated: CASSVRGKLYEQYF.

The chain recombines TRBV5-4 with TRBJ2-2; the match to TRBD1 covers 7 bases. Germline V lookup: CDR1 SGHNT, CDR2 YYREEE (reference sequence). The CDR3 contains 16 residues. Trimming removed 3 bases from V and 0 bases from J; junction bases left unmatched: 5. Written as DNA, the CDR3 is TGTGCCAGCAGCTGGGGGACAGCCGCGAACACCGGGGAGCTGTTTTTT. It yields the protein CASSWGTAANTGELFF.

The CDR3 DNA sequence: TGTGCCAGCAGTTTAATAGGGGGTGGTGGCAATCAGCCCCAGCATTTT. Encoded protein: CASSLIGGGGNQPQHF. The chain has TRBV27 and TRBJ1-5; maybe TRBD1 (6 bases). This CDR3 is 16 amino acids long. With 2 bases removed from V and 2 bases from J, the gap between germline ends came to 13 bases. The V gene's germline CDR1 is MNHEY and CDR2 SMNVEV (reference sequence).

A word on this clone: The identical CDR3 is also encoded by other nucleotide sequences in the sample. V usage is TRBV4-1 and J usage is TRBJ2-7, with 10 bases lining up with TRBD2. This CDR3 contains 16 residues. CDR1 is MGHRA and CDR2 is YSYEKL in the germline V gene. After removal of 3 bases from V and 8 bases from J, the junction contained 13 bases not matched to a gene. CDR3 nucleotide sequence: TGCGCCAGCAGCCATCCAGCTAGCGGGAGTCGAGGGCAGCAGTACTTC. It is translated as CASSHPASGSRGQQYF.

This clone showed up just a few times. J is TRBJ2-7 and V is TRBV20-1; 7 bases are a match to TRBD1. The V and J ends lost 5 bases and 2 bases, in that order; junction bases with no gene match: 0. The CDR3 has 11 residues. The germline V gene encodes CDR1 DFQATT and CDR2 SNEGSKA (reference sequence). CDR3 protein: CSAQGAYEQYF. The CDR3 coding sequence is TGCAGTGCTCAGGGGGCCTACGAGCAGTACTTC.

The CDR3 protein is CASSPGLQSYEQYF. DNA for the CDR3: TGCGCCAGCAGCCCAGGACTCCAGAGCTACGAGCAGTACTTC. The chain uses TRBV5-1 and TRBJ2-7; D may be TRBD2 (5 bases). The CDR3 runs to 14 residues. The germline CDR1 and CDR2 sequences are SGHRS and YFSETQ. Trimming took off 4 bases at V and 3 bases at J, with 14 bases between the two ends.

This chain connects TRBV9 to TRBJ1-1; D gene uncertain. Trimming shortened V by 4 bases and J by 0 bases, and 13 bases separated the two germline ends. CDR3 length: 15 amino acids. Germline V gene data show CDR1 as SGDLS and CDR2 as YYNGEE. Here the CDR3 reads CASSPPSLMNTEAFF. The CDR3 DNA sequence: TGTGCCAGCAGCCCCCCGAGTCTCATGAACACTGAAGCTTTCTTT.

The CDR3 bases are TGCGCCAGCAGCCAACGCGACAGCCGTGAAGCTTTCTTT. Translation: CASSQRDSREAFF. This rearrangement joins TRBV4-1 to TRBJ1-1; possible D gene TRBD1, 5 bases. The V end lost 2 bases, the J end lost 7 bases, and 11 bases lay between the germline ends. Germline CDR1 reads MGHRA; CDR2 reads YSYEKL. The CDR3 has 13 residues.

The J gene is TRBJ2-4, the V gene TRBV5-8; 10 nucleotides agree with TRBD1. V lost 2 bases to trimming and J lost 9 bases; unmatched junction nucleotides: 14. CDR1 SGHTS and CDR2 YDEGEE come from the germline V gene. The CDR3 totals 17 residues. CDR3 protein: CASSLGSAWDRGAIQYF. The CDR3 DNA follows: TGTGCCAGCAGCTTAGGGTCCGCCTGGGACAGGGGTGCCATTCAGTACTTC.

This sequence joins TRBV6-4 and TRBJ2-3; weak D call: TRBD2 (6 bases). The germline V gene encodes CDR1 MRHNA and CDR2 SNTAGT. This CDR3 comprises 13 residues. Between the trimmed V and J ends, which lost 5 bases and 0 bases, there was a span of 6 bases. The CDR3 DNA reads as TGTGCCAGCAGTAGCGGGAGCACAGATACGCAGTATTTT. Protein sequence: CASSSGSTDTQYF.

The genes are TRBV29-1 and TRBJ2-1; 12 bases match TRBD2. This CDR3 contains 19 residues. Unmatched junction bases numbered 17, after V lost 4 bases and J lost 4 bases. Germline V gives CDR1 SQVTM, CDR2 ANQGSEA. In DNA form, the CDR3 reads TGCAGCGTTGTTTCCCCTCCGACTAGCGGGAGTTACTCTTACAATGAGCAGTTCTTC. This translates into CSVVSPPTSGSYSYNEQFF.

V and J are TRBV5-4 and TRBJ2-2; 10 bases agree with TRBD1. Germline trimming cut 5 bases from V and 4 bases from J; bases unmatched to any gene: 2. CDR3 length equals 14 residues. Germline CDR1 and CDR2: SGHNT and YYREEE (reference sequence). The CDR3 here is CASRRDRGTGELFF. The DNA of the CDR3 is TGTGCCAGCAGACGGGACAGGGGCACCGGGGAGCTGTTTTTT. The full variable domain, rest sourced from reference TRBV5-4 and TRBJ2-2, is ETGVTQSPTHLIKTRGQQVTLRCSSQSGHNTVSWYQQALGQGPQFIFQYYREEENGRGNFPPRFSGLQFPNYSSELNVNALELDDSALYLCASRRDRGTGELFFGEGSRLTVL.

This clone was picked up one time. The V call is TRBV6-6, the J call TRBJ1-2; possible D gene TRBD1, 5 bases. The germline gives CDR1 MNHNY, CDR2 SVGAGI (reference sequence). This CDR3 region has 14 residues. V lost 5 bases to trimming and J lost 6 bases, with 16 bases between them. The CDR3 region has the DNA TGTGCCAGCAGTCATGGACAATCTCGGGATGGCTACACCTTC. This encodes CASSHGQSRDGYTF.

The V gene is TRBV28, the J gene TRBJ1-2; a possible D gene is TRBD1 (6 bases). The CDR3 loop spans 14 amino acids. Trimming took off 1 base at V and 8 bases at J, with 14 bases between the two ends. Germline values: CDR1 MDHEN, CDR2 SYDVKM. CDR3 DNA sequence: TGTGCCAGCAGTTTATCGTTGGGGGCCGAAGGCTACACCTTC. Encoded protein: CASSLSLGAEGYTF.

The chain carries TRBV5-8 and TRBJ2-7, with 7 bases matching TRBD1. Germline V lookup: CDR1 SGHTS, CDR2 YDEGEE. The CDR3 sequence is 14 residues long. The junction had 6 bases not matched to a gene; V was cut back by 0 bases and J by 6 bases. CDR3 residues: CASSLGQGVLEQYF. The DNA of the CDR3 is TGTGCCAGCAGCTTGGGCCAGGGGGTTCTCGAGCAGTACTTC.

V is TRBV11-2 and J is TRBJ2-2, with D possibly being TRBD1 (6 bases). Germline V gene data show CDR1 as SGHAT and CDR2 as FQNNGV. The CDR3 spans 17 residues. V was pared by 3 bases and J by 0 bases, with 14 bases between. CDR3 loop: CASSFSGQSTNTGELFF. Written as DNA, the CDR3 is TGTGCCAGCAGCTTTTCCGGACAGTCGACGAACACCGGGGAGCTGTTTTTT.

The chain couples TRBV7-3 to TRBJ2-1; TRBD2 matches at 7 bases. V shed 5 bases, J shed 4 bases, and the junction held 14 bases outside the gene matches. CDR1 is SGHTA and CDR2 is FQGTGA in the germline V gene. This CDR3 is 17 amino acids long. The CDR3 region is CASSPQTGQRGYNEQFF. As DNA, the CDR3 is TGTGCCAGCAGCCCCCAGACCGGCCAGCGGGGATACAATGAGCAGTTCTTC.

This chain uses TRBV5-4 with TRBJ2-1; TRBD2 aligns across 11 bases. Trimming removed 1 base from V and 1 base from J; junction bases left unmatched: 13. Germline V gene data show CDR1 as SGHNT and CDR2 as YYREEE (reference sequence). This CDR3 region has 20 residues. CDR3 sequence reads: CASSLLWLSTSGSSYNEQFF. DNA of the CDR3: TGTGCCAGCAGCTTGCTGTGGCTATCAACTAGCGGGAGTTCCTACAATGAGCAGTTCTTC.

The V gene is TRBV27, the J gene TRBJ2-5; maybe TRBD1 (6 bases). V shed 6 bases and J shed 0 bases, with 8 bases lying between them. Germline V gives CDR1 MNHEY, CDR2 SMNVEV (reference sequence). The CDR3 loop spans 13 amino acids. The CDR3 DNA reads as TGTGCCAGCAGCGGGACATACCAAGAGACCCAGTACTTC. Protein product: CASSGTYQETQYF.

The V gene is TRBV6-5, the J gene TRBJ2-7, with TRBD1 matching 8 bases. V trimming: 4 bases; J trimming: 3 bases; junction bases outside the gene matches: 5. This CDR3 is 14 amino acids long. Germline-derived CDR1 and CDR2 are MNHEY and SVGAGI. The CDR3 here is CASSFQGAGYEQYF. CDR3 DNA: TGTGCCAGCAGTTTCCAGGGGGCGGGCTACGAGCAGTACTTC.

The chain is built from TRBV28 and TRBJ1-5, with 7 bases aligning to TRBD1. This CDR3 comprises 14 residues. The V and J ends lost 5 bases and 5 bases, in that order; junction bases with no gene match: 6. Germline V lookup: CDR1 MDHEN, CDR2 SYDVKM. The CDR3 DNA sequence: TGTGCCAGCAGTACCGGGACAGCTTATCAGCCCCAGCATTTT. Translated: CASSTGTAYQPQHF.

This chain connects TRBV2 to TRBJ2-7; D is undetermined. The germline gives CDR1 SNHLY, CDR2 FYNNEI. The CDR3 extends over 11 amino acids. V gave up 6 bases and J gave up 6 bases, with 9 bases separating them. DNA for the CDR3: TGTGCCAGCAGCTTGATGCGCGAGCAGTACTTC. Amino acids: CASSLMREQYF.

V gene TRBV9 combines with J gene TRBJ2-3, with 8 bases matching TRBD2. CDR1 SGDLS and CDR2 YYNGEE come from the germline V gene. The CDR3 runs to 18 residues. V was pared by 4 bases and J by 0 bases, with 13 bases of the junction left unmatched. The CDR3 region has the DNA TGTGCCAGCAGCAGAGGCCCGGGGGGGAGATCTAGCACAGATACGCAGTATTTT. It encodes CASSRGPGGRSSTDTQYF.

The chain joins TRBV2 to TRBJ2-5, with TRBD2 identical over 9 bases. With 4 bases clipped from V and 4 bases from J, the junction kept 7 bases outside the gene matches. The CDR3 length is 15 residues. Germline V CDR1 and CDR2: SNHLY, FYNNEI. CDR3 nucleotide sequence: TGTGCCAGCAGTGGCGGGGGGGGAGTAGGAGAGACCCAGTACTTC. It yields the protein CASSGGGGVGETQYF.

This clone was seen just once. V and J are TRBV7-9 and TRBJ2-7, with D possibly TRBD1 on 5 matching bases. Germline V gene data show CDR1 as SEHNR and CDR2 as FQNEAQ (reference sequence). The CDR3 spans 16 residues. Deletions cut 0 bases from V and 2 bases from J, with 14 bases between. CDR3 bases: TGTGCCAGCAGCTTAGCGCCCAGGGCACCGACCTACGAGCAGTACTTC. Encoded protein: CASSLAPRAPTYEQYF.

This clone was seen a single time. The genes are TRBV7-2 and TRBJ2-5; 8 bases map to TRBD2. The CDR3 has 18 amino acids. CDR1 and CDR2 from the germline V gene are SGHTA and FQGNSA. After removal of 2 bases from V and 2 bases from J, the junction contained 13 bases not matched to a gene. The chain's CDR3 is CASSLLWDGSGIQETQYF. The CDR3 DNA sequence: TGTGCCAGCAGCTTATTGTGGGATGGTAGCGGGATTCAAGAGACCCAGTACTTC. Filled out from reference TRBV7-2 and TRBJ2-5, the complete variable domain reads GAGVSQSPSNKVTEKGKDVELRCDPISGHTALYWYRQSLGQGLEFLIYFQGNSAPDKSGLPSDRFSAERTGGSVSTLTIQRTQQEDSAVYLCASSLLWDGSGIQETQYFGPGTRLLVL.

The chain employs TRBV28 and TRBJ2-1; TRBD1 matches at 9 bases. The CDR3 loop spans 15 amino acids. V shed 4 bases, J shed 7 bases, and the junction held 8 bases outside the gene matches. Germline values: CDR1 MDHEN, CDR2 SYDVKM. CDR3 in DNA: TGTGCCAGCAGTTCTCCGGGGACAGGGCGGAATGAGCAGTTCTTC. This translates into CASSSPGTGRNEQFF.